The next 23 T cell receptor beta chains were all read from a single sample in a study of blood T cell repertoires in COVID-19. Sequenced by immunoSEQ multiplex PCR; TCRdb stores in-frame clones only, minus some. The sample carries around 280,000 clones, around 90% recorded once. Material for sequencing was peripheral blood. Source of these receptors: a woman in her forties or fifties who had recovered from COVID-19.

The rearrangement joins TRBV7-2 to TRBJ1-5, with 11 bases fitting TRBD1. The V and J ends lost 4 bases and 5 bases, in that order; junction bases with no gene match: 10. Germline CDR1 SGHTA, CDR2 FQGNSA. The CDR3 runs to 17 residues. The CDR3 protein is CASSSGTGGTSHQPQHF. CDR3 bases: TGTGCCAGCAGCTCGGGGACAGGGGGGACGTCCCATCAGCCCCAGCATTTT.

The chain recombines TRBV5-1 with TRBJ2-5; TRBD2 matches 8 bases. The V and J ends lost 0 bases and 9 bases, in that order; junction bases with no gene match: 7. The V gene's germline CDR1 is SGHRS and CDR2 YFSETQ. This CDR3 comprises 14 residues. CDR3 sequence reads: CASSLGISGVAQYF. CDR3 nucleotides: TGCGCCAGCAGCTTGGGAATTAGCGGGGTGGCCCAGTACTTC.

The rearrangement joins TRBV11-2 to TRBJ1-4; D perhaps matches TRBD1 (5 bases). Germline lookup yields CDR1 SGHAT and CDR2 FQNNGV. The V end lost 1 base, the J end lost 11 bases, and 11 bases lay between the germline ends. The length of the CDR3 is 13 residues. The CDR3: CASSLVGVRKLFF. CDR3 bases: TGTGCCAGCAGCTTAGTAGGGGTTAGGAAACTGTTTTTT.

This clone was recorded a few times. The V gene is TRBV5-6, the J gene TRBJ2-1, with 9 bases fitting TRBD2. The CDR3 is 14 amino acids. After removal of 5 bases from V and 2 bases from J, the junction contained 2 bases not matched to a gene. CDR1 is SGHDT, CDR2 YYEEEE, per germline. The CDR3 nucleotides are TGTGCCAGCAGTCTAGCGGGGCCCTACAATGAGCAGTTCTTC. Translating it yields CASSLAGPYNEQFF.

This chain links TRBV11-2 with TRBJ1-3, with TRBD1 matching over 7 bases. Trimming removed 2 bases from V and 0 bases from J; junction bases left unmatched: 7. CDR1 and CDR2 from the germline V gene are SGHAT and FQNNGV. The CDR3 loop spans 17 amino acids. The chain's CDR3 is CASSLRTGTSSGNTIYF. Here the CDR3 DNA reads TGTGCCAGCAGCTTACGGACAGGAACCAGCTCTGGAAACACCATATATTTT. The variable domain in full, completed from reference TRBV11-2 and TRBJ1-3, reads EAGVAQSPRYKIIEKRQSVAFWCNPISGHATLYWYQQILGQGPKLLIQFQNNGVVDDSQLPKDRFSAERLKGVDSTLKIQPAKLEDSAVYLCASSLRTGTSSGNTIYFGEGSWLTVV.

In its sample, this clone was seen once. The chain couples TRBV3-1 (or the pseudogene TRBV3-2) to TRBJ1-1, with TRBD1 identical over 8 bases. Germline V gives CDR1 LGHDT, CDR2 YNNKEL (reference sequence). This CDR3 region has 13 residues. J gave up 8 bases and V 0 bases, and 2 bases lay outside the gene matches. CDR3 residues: CASSQEWDREAFF. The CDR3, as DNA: TGTGCCAGCAGCCAAGAATGGGACAGGGAAGCTTTCTTT.

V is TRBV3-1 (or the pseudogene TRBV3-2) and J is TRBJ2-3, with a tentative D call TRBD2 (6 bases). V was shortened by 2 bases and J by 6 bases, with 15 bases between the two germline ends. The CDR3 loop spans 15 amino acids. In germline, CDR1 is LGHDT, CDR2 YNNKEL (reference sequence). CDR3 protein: CASSQLGGIGDTQYF. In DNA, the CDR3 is TGTGCCAGCAGCCAACTGGGAGGAATAGGCGATACGCAGTATTTT.

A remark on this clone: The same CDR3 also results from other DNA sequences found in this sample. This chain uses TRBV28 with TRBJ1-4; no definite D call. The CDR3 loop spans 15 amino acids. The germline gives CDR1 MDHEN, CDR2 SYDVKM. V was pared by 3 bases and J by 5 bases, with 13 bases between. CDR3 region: CASSFPGGLNEKLFF. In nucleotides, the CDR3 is TGTGCCAGCAGTTTCCCCGGAGGACTGAATGAAAAACTGTTTTTT.

CDR3 bases: TGTGCCAGCAGCTTAGCCGGGACAGGGGGCTCCGAGCAGTACTTC. Its protein product is CASSLAGTGGSEQYF. This chain joins TRBV7-2 and TRBJ2-7, with TRBD1 matching 12 bases. The junction had 3 bases not matched to a gene; V was cut back by 0 bases and J by 6 bases. CDR1 and CDR2 (germline): SGHTA, FQGNSA. The CDR3 consists of 15 residues.

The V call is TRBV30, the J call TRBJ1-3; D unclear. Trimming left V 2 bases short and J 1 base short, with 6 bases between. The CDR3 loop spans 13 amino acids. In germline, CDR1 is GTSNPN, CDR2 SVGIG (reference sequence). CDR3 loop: CAWSTGSGNTIYF. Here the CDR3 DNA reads TGTGCCTGGAGTACGGGTTCTGGAAACACCATATATTTT.

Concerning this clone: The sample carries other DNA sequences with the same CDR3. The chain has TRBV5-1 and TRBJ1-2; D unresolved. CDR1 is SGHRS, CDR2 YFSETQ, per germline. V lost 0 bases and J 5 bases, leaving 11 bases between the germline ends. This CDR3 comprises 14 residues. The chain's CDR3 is CASSLGRDSYGYTF. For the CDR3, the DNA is TGCGCCAGCAGCTTGGGTCGAGACTCATATGGCTACACCTTC.

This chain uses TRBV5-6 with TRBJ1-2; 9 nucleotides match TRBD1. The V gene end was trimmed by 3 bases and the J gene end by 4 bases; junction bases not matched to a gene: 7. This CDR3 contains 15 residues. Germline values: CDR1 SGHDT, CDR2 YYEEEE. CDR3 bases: TGTGCCAGCAGCTACGGGACAGGGAGTACCTATGGCTACACCTTC. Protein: CASSYGTGSTYGYTF.

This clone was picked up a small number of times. The CDR3 bases are TGTGCCAGCAGTTTATGGCCCAGGGACTCGCCCACAGATACGCAGTATTTT. Amino acid sequence: CASSLWPRDSPTDTQYF. This sequence joins TRBV28 and TRBJ2-3, with a tentative D call TRBD2 (6 bases). Trimming removed 0 bases at V and 2 bases at J, with 15 bases between. Germline CDR1 MDHEN, CDR2 SYDVKM. The CDR3 has 17 amino acids.

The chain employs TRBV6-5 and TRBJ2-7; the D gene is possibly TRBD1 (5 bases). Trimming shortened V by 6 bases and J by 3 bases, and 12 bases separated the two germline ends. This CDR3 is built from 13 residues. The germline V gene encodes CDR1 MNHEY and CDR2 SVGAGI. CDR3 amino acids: CASRGWGSYEQYF. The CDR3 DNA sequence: TGTGCCAGCAGGGGGTGGGGCAGCTACGAGCAGTACTTC.

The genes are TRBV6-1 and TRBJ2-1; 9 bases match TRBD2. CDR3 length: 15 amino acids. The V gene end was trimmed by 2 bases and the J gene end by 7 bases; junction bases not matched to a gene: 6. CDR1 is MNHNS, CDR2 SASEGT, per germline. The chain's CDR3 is CASSESAGGRNEQFF. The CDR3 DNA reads TGTGCCAGCAGTGAATCGGCGGGGGGGCGAAATGAGCAGTTCTTC.

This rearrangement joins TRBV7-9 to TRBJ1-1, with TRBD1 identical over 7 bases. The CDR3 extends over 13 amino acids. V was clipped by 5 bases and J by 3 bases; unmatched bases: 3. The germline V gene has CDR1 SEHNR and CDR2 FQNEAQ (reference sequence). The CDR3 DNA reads TGTGCCAGCAGCCGACAGGGCTACACTGAAGCTTTCTTT. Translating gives CASSRQGYTEAFF.

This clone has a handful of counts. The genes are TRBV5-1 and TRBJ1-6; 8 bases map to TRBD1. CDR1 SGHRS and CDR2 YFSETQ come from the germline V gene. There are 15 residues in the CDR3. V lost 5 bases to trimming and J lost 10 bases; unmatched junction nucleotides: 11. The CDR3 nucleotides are TGCGCCAGCAGGCCCCAGGGGGCGATGGAGTCACCCCTCCACTTT. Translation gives CASRPQGAMESPLHF.

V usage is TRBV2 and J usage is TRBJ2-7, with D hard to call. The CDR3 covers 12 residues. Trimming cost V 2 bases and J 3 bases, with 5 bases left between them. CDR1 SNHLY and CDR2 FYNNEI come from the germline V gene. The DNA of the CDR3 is TGTGCCAGCAGTGAAATTAGCTACGAGCAGTACTTC. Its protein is CASSEISYEQYF.

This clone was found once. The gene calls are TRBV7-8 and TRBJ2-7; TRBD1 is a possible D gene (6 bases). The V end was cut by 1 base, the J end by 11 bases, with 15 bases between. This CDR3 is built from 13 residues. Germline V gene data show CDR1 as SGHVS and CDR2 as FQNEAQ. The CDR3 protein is CASSLVDRLREYF. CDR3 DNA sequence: TGTGCCAGCAGCTTAGTAGACAGGTTGAGGGAGTACTTC.

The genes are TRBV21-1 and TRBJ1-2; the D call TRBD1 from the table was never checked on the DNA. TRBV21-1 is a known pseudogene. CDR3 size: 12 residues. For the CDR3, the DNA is TGTGCCAGCAGCCCCGAGGGGGATGGCTACACCTTC. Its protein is CASSPEGDGYTF.

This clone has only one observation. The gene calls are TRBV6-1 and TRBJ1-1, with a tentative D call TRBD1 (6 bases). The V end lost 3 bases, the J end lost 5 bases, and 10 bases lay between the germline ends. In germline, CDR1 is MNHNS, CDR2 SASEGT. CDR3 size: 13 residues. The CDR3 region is CASSDTGFTEAFF. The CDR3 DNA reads TGTGCCAGCAGTGATACAGGGTTTACTGAAGCTTTCTTT.

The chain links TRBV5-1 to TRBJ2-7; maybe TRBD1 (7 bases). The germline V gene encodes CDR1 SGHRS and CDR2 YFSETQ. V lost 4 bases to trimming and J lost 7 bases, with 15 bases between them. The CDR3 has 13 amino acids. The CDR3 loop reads CASSPNQGGEQYF. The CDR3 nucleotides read TGCGCCAGCAGCCCTAACCAGGGGGGAGAGCAGTACTTC.

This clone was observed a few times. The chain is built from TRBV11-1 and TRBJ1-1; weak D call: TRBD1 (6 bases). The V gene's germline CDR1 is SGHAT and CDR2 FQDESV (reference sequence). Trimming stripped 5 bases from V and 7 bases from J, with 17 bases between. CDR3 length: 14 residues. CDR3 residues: CASSRTGSSLEAFF. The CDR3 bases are TGTGCCAGCAGCCGCACAGGGTCTTCCCTTGAAGCTTTCTTT.